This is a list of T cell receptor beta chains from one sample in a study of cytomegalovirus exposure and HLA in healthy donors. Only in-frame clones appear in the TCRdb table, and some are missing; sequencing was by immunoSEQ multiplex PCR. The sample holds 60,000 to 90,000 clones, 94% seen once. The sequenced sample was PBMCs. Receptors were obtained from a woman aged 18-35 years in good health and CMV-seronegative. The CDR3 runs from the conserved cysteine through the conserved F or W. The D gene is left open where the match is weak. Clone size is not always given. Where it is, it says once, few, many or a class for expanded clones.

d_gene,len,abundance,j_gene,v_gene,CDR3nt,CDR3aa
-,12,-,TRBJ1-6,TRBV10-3,TGTGCCATCAGAACGCGGGATTCACCCCTCCACTTT,CAIRTRDSPLHF
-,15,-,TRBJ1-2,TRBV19,TGTGCCAGTAGTCAAATACCAGGACAGTTCTATGGCTACACCTTC,CASSQIPGQFYGYTF
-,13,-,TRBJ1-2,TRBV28,TGTGCCAGCAGTCGGGAGACAGTCTATGGCTACACCTTC,CASSRETVYGYTF
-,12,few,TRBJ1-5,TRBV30,TGTGCCTGGAGTGCTCTAGGTCAGCCCCAGCATTTT,CAWSALGQPQHF
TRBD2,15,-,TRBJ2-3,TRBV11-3,TGTGCCAGCAGCTTAGGGCGGGGGGGCGAAGATACGCAGTATTTT,CASSLGRGGEDTQYF
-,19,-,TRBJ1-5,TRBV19,TGTGCCAGTCGTAGAGGAACAGACCGACTATTCCTTAGCAATCAGCCCCAGCATTTT,CASRRGTDRLFLSNQPQHF
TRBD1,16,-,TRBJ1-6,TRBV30,TGTGCCTGGAGTGTGGGGGGGACAGGCTATAATTCACCCCTCCACTTT,CAWSVGGTGYNSPLHF
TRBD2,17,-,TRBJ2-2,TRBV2,TGTGCCAGCAGAGCCCCCCTTTGGGGGGGGAACACCGGGGAGCTGTTTTTT,CASRAPLWGGNTGELFF
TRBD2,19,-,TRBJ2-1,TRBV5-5,TGTGCCAGCAGCCCAGTGGGGGCCCTCCTAGCGGGGAACTACAATGAGCAGTTCTTC,CASSPVGALLAGNYNEQFF
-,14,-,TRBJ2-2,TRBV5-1,TGCGCCAGCAGCTTGGCCTTAGAAACCGGGGAGCTGTTTTTT,CASSLALETGELFF
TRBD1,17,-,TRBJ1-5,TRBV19,TGTGCCACCAGGGGAGGTGGGACAGGGCCTCAAAATCAGCCCCAGCATTTT,CATRGGGTGPQNQPQHF
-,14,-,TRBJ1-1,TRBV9,TGTGCCAGCAGCGCTCTGACAGAGAACACTGAAGCTTTCTTT,CASSALTENTEAFF
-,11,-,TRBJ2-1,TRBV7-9,TGTGCCAGCAGCCCCTCCAATGAGCAGTTCTTC,CASSPSNEQFF
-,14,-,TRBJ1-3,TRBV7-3,TGTGCCAGCAGCCGTACAGGGCGGGGAAACACCATATATTTT,CASSRTGRGNTIYF
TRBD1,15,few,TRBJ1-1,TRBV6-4,TGTGCCAGCAGTGACTCTACAGACAGGGCCACTGAAGCTTTCTTT,CASSDSTDRATEAFF
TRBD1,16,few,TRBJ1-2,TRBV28,TGTGCCAGCAGGGTCGCCGGGACAGGGTACCTCGAAGGCTACACCTTC,CASRVAGTGYLEGYTF
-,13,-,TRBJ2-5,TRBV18,TGTGCCAGCTCACCAAATGGAGTAGAGACCCAGTACTTC,CASSPNGVETQYF
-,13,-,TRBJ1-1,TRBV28,TGTGCCAGCAGTTTATGGGGGGCCACTGAAGCTTTCTTT,CASSLWGATEAFF
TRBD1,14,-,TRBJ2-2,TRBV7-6,TGTGCCAGCAGCCCGACAGGGGTTGTCGGGGAGCTGTTTTTT,CASSPTGVVGELFF
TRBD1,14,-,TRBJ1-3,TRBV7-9,TGTGCCAGCAGCCGGACAGGGTCAGGAAACACCATATATTTT,CASSRTGSGNTIYF
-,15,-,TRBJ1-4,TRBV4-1,TGCGCCAGCAGCCAAGCTCCGGTTCAAAATGAAAAACTGTTTTTT,CASSQAPVQNEKLFF
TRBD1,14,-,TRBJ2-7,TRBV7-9,TGTGCCAGCAGCTCTGGACAGGGTATCCACGAGCAGTACTTC,CASSSGQGIHEQYF
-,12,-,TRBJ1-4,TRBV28,TGTGCCAGCAGGATTGGAGGAGAAAAACTGTTTTTT,CASRIGGEKLFF
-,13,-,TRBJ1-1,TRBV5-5,TGTGCCAGCAGCCAGACACCGAACACTGAAGCTTTCTTT,CASSQTPNTEAFF
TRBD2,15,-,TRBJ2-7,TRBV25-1,TGTGCCAGCAGTGAACGGCTAGCGGGGGGACGGGAGCAGTACTTC,CASSERLAGGREQYF
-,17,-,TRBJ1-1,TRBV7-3,TGTGTACCCGAACGGTTCGCCCCCGTATCAATGAACACTGAAGCTTTCTTT,CVPERFAPVSMNTEAFF
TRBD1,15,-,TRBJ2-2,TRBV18,TGTGCCAGCTCTTTGGGACAGTCGAACACCGGGGAGCTGTTTTTT,CASSLGQSNTGELFF
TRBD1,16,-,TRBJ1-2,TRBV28,TGTGCCAGCAGTTCGACCTACAGGGGAGCTAACTATGGCTACACCTTC,CASSSTYRGANYGYTF
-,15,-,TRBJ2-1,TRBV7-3,TGTGCCAGCAGCTTAAAAGCGGGCAATGTGGGTGAGCAGTTCTTC,CASSLKAGNVGEQFF
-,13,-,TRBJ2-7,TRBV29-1,TGCAGCGTAGCCAGGGGCCTCGCCTACGAGCAGTACTTC,CSVARGLAYEQYF
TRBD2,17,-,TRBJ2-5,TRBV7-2,TGTGCCAGCAGCCTCGGGACTAGCGGGGGGTCCCAAGAGACCCAGTACTTC,CASSLGTSGGSQETQYF
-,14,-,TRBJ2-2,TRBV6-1,TGTGCCAGCAACAGGGTTGAGGGCACCGGGGAGCTGTTTTTT,CASNRVEGTGELFF
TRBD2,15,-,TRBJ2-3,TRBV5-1,TGCGCCAGCAGCTTAAACCGGGGGGGCACAGATACGCAGTATTTT,CASSLNRGGTDTQYF
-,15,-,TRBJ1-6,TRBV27,TGTGCCAGCAAAAATAGCGGGCCGTTTAATTCACCCCTCCACTTT,CASKNSGPFNSPLHF
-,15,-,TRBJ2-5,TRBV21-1,TGTGCCAGCAGAACACAGGGGTCCCACCAAGAGACCCAGTACTTC,CASRTQGSHQETQYF
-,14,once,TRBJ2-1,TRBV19,TGTGCCAGTACGGACTACCAATTCAACCATGAGCAGTTCTTC,CASTDYQFNHEQFF
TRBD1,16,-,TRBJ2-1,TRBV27,TGTGCCAGCAGTTTACGAACAGGGGGCCCCTACAATGAGCAGTTCTTC,CASSLRTGGPYNEQFF
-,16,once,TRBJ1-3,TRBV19,TGTGCCAGTAGTGTTCCGGCAGGGTTCTCTGGAAACACCATATATTTT,CASSVPAGFSGNTIYF
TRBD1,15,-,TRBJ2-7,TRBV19,TGTGCCAGTAGTCTCAATCTCAACAGGGGTTACGAGCAGTACTTC,CASSLNLNRGYEQYF
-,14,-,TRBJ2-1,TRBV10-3,TGTGCCATCAGTGAGGGGGAGCCTTACAATGAGCAGTTCTTC,CAISEGEPYNEQFF
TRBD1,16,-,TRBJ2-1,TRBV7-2,TGTGCCAGCAGACAACAAGGGACAGGGGGTTCGCATGAGCAGTTCTTC,CASRQQGTGGSHEQFF
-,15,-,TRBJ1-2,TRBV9,TGTGCCAGCAGCCAACACAGGATTAATTGGTATGGCTACACCTTC,CASSQHRINWYGYTF
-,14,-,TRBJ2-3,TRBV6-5,TGTGCCAGCAGCCCTCAAGGGGGCACAGATACGCAGTATTTT,CASSPQGGTDTQYF
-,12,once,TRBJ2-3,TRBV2,TGTGCCACCTCGAGAGTTGCAGATACGCAGTATTTT,CATSRVADTQYF
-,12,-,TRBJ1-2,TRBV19,TGTGCCAGTAGCACGGGGGACTATGGCTACACCTTC,CASSTGDYGYTF
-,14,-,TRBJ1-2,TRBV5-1,TGCGCCAGCAGCTTGGGGACAGTCAACTATGGCTACACCTTC,CASSLGTVNYGYTF
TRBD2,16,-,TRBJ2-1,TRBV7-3,TGTGCCAGCAGCTTAAATAGCGGGGGGGCGGGGAATGAGCAGTTCTTC,CASSLNSGGAGNEQFF
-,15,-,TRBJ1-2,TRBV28,TGTGCCAGCAGCCCCTACGGGACAAAGTTTTATGGCTACACCTTC,CASSPYGTKFYGYTF
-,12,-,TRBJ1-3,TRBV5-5,TGTGCCAGCAGCTTTGAGCCAAACACCATATATTTT,CASSFEPNTIYF
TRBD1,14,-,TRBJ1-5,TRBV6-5,TGTGCCAGCAGTCGACAGGGAGGTTTGCAGCCCCAGCATTTT,CASSRQGGLQPQHF
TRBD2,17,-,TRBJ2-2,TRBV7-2,TGTGCCAGCAGCTTAGTAGCGGGGGGAGTGAACACCGGGGAGCTGTTTTTT,CASSLVAGGVNTGELFF
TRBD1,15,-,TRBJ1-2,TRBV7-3,TGTGCCAGCAGCTTATTTGGGACAGGTGGATATGGCTACACCTTC,CASSLFGTGGYGYTF